Detailed here is one T cell receptor (beta chain). Its specificity is not known. One end of the junction fails to match germline, which may point to a read error. The data are from a study of tumor and adjacent non-tumor tissue in lung cancer. Study-level points and caveats: Top 100 clones took a larger repertoire share in normal lung.

The library came from three nested PCR rounds adapted from ARM-PCR protocols. Via MiXCR, TCRdb re-called the multiplex PCR reads, giving one row per CDR3 protein. The table lists around 99,000 distinct CDR3 sequences, approximately 71% of them singletons. RNA was extracted from bulk tissue without any cell sorting. The source is a woman in her sixties with non-small cell lung cancer. The sequenced sample was lung tumor tissue.

The CDR3 is CASNLEPAAIYGYTF. The CDR3 DNA follows: TGTGCCAGCAACTTAGAACCGGCAGCTATCTACGGCTACACCTTC. This sequence joins TRBV11-2 and TRBJ1-2; D ambiguous. Germline CDR1 and CDR2: SGHAT and FQNNGV. The CDR3 covers 15 residues.